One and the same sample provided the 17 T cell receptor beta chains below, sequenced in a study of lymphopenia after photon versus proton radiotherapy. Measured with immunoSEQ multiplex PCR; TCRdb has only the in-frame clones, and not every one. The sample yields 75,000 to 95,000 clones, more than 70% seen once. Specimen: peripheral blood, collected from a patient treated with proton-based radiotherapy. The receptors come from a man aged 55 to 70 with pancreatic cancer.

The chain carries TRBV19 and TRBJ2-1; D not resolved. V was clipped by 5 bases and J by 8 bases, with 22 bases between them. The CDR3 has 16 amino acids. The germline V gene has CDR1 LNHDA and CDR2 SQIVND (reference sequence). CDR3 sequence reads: CASSGAQMAGLDEQFF. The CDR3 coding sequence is TGTGCCAGTAGTGGTGCACAGATGGCTGGTTTGGATGAGCAGTTCTTC.

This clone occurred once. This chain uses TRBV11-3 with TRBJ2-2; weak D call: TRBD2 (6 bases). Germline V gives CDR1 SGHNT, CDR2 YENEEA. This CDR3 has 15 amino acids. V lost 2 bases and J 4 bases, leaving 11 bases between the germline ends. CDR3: CASSLTGVSTGELFF. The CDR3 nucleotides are TGTGCCAGCAGCTTAACGGGAGTAAGCACCGGGGAGCTGTTTTTT. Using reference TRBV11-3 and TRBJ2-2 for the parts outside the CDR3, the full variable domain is EAGVVQSPRYKIIEKKQPVAFWCNPISGHNTLYWYLQNLGQGPELLIRYENEEAVDDSQLPKDRFSAERLKGVDSTLKIQPAELGDSAVYLCASSLTGVSTGELFFGEGSRLTVL.

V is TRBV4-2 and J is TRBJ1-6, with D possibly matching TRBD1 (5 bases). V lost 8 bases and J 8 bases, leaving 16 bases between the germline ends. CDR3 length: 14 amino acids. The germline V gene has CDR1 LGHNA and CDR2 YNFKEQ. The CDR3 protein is CASHKTGGDSPLHF. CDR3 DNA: TGTGCCAGCCATAAAACAGGCGGAGATTCACCCCTCCACTTT.

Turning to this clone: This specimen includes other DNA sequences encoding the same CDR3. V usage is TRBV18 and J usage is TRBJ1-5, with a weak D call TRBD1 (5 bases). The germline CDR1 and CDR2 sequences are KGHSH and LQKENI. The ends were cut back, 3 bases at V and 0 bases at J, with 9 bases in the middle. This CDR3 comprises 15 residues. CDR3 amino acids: CASSPGTDSNQPQHF. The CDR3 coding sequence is TGTGCCAGCTCACCCGGGACGGATAGCAATCAGCCCCAGCATTTT.

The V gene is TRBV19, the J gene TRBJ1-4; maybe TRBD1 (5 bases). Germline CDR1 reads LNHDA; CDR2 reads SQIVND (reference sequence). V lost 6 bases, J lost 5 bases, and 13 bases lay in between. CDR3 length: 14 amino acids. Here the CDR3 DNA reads TGTGCCAGTAGGTACAGGAGCCCAAATGAAAAACTGTTTTTT. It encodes CASRYRSPNEKLFF.

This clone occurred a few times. This chain's CDR3 is CASSYPPKGETQYF. In DNA form, the CDR3 reads TGTGCCAGCAGTTATCCCCCAAAGGGAGAGACCCAGTACTTC. The chain uses TRBV6-6 and TRBJ2-5; D remains ambiguous. Trimming pared 3 bases from V and 4 bases from J, leaving 12 bases between. Germline CDR1 is MNHNY and CDR2 is SVGAGI (reference sequence). The CDR3 totals 14 residues.

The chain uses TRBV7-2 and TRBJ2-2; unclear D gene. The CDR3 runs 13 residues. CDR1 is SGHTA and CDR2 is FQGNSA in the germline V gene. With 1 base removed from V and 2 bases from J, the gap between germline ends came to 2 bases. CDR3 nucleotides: TGTGCCAGCAGCTTAGACAACACCGGGGAGCTGTTTTTT. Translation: CASSLDNTGELFF.

DNA for the CDR3: TGCGCCAGCAGCCAAGAGCTAGCGGGAGGGAACGAGCAGTACTTC. Its translation is CASSQELAGGNEQYF. V is TRBV4-3 and J is TRBJ2-7; 12 bases map to TRBD2. From germline, CDR1 is LGHNA and CDR2 YSLEER. The J segment lost 5 bases and the V segment lost 0 bases, leaving 2 bases of the junction unmatched. This CDR3 has 15 residues.

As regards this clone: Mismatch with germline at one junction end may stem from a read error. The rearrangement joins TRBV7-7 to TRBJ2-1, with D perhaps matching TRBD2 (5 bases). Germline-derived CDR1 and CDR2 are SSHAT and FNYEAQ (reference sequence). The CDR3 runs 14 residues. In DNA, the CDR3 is TGTGCTAGCAGCTTAGCGCCCGCGGCCAATGAGCAGTTCTTC. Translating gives CASSLAPAANEQFF.

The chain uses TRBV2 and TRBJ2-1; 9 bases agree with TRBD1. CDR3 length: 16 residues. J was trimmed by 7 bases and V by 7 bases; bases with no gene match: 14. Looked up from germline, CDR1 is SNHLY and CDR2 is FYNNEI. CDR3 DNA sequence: TGTGCCAGCAACGGCCCCCTCGGGACAGGGAATAATGAGCAGTTCTTC. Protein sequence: CASNGPLGTGNNEQFF.

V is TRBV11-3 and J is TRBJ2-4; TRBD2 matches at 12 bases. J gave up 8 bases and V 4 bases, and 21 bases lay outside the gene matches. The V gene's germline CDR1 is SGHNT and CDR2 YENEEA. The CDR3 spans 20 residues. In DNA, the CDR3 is TGTGCCAGCAGCTCTAGCGGGAGGGCCTGGAGGGGGATGACTATGCACATTCAGTACTTC. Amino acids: CASSSSGRAWRGMTMHIQYF.

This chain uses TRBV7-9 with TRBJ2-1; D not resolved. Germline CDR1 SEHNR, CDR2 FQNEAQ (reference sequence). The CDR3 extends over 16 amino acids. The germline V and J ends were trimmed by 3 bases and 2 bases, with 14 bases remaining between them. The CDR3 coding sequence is TGTGCCAGCAGCTTCCGGAACGGGTCAACCTACAATGAGCAGTTCTTC. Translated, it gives CASSFRNGSTYNEQFF. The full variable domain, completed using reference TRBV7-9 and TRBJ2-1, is DTGVSQNPRHKITKRGQNVTFRCDPISEHNRLYWYRQTLGQGPEFLTYFQNEAQLEKSRLLSDRFSAERPKGSFSTLEIQRTEQGDSAMYLCASSFRNGSTYNEQFFGPGTRLTVL.

The CDR3 protein is CASSLGSAGGPEKLFF. For the CDR3, the DNA is TGTGCCAGCAGCTTAGGTTCCGCCGGGGGGCCTGAAAAACTGTTTTTT. The chain uses TRBV11-2 and TRBJ1-4, with a possible D match to TRBD1 (6 bases). V was pared by 1 base and J by 7 bases, with 16 bases between. The germline V gene has CDR1 SGHAT and CDR2 FQNNGV. The CDR3 spans 16 residues.

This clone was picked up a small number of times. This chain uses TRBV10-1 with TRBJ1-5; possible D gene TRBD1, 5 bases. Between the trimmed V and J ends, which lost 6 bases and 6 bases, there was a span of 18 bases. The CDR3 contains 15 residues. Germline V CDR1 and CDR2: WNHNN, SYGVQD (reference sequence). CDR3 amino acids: CASRRGGYILQPQHF. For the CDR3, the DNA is TGCGCCAGCAGGAGGGGTGGATATATCCTTCAGCCCCAGCATTTT.

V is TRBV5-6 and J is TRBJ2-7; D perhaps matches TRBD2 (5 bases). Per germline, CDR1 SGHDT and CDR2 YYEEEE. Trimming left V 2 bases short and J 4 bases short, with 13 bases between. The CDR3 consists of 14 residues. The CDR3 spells CASSFGTGSYEQYF. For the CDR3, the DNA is TGTGCCAGCAGCTTTGGTACGGGGTCGTACGAGCAGTACTTC.

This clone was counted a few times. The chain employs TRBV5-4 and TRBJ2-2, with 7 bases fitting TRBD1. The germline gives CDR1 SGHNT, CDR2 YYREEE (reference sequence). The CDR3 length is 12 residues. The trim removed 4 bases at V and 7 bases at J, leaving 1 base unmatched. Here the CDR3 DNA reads TGTGCCAGCAGCCGGGACAGCGGGGAGCTGTTTTTT. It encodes CASSRDSGELFF.

CDR3 protein: CASSPSKTFPYNEQFF. CDR3 nucleotide sequence: TGTGCCAGTAGCCCCAGCAAGACATTCCCCTACAATGAGCAGTTCTTC. The gene calls are TRBV19 and TRBJ2-1; the D is unclear. The CDR3 has 16 amino acids. In germline, CDR1 is LNHDA, CDR2 SQIVND (reference sequence). Deletions cut 6 bases from V and 2 bases from J, with 17 bases between.